This T cell receptor beta chain was found in a study of T cell responses to AZD1222 COVID-19 vaccine. Across the whole study: Second-dose timings of about 4 or about 12 weeks were pooled. Study conclusions and caveats: Vaccination with two AZD1222 doses was followed by a rise in Spike-specific TCR breadth and depth. At baseline, just a handful of AZD1222 recipients tested seropositive. Repertoire samples came only from after the peak T cell response.

Concerning this clone: Its antigen is unknown.

Assay used: immunoSEQ multiplex PCR; TCRdb lists only in-frame clones, some missing. The data show 150,000 or so clones, 70% to 90% seen once. V was trimmed by 4 bases and J by 4 bases, leaving 10 bases between them. CDR3 length: 13 residues. Germline V CDR1 and CDR2: SGHTA, FQGNSA. The rearrangement links TRBV7-2 to TRBJ2-5; D gene unclear. The TCR was taken from an adult in good health. The sequenced sample was peripheral blood, obtained on day 0 of AZD1222 vaccination. CDR3 nucleotides: TGTGCCAGCAGCTATCCCCCGGCAGAGACCCAGTACTTC. Protein sequence: CASSYPPAETQYF. The full variable domain, with the rest looked up from reference TRBV7-2 and TRBJ2-5, is GAGVSQSPSNKVTEKGKDVELRCDPISGHTALYWYRQSLGQGLEFLIYFQGNSAPDKSGLPSDRFSAERTGGSVSTLTIQRTQQEDSAVYLCASSYPPAETQYFGPGTRLLVL.